In this sample, the clone carrying this T cell receptor (beta chain) turned up a few times. Its antigen is unidentified. Produced via immunoSEQ multiplex PCR; TCRdb's table is partial and in-frame only. The data contain about 1,700 clones, roughly 91% of them singletons. This sample is part of a study of graft-versus-host responses after intestinal transplantation. Turning to the study itself: Following induction with anti-thymocyte globulin, all recipients were given tacrolimus and steroids for roughly three years.

The study's findings and limits: The study found high graft-versus-host to host-versus-graft clonal ratios in allografts of patients with graft-donor T cell macrochimerism.

This TCR derives from a human patient who received an intestinal transplant, so some T cells may come from the graft donor. The source material was PBMCs, sampled 16 days after intestinal transplant.

DNA of the CDR3: TGCGCCAGCAGCCAAGGGTGGGGACGCGAGCAGTACTTC. This gives the protein CASSQGWGREQYF. The rearrangement links TRBV4-1 to TRBJ2-7; TRBD1 or TRBD2 may be the D gene (5 bases each). Germline CDR1 reads MGHRA; CDR2 reads YSYEKL. Trimming cost V 1 base and J 6 bases, with 10 bases left between them. CDR3 length: 13 amino acids.